This TCR beta chain was captured in a study of vaccination and CD4 T cells after COVID-19. Oncomine TCR Beta short-read sequencing was applied to DNA from cultured CD4+ T cells. Each CDR3 protein gets one entry after TCRdb re-called the PCR reads with MiXCR. The sample lists roughly 19,000 distinct CDR3 sequences; 60% to 70% were seen once. Treatment here: roughly ten-day PBMC culture with coronavirus spike peptide pools or control peptides (ViraFEST assay). Once peptide pools had expanded antigen-specific T cells, ViraFEST sequenced TCRs. As for this clonotype: Its antigen is unknown.

Sequencing was performed on CD4+ T cells from blood, cultured in vitro. The receptor was derived from a human donor who had recovered from COVID-19.

The DNA for the CDR3 is TGTGCCAGCAGCTTATATAGAGGGAATGGCTACACCTTC. Protein sequence: CASSLYRGNGYTF. This chain joins TRBV7-2 and TRBJ1-2; D gene ambiguous. The CDR3 sequence is 13 residues long. Per the germline V gene, CDR1 is SGHTA and CDR2 is FQGNSA. Trimming pared 2 bases from V and 6 bases from J, leaving 10 bases between.